A single count supports the clone carrying this TCR beta chain. Its antigen is still unknown. This sample is part of a study of CD8 T cells in Susac syndrome. Whole-study findings and limits: The authors acknowledged that their TCR sequencing and HLA analysis involved a relatively small number of individuals.

CD8+ and CD4+ T cells from blood underwent TCR beta sequencing. The study used treatment-naive patients who had stable or active relapsing-remitting disease as multiple sclerosis controls. Reverse transcription of roughly 0.5 to 1 ug RNA was carried out with random hexamers. Amplification of TCR beta CDR3 by immunoSEQ multiplex PCR spanned 54 Vbeta and 13 Jbeta. TCRdb re-called the immunoSEQ multiplex PCR reads with MiXCR, one entry per CDR3 protein. The top ten clones hold 0.082% of a sample with approximately 200,000 distinct CDR3 sequences, over 90% of them seen once. Germline-derived CDR1 and CDR2 are SGHDN and FVKESK. J gave up 5 bases and V 1 base, and 6 bases lay outside the gene matches. CDR3 length: 15 amino acids.

The sequence was collected from a human donor with multiple sclerosis. The rearrangement joins TRBV14 to TRBJ2-5; TRBD1 aligns across 8 bases. Sequenced: CD4+ T cells from PBMCs. CDR3 bases: TGTGCCAGCAGCCAAGCGGCAGGGGGCGAGGAGACCCAGTACTTC. This codes for CASSQAAGGEETQYF.